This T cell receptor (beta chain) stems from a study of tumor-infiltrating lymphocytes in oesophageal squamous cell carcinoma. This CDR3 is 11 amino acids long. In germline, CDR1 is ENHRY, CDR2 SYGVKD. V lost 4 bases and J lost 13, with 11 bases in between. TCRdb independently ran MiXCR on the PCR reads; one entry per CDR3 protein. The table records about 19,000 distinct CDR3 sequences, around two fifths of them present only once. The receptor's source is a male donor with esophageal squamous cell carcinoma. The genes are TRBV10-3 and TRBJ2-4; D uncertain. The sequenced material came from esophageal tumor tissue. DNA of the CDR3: TGTGCCATCAGTGCAGCCACTGAGCAGTACTTC. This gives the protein CAISAATEQYF.